This entry concerns a single T cell receptor (beta chain). Antigen: not known. The V gene's germline CDR1 is PRHDT and CDR2 FYEKMQ (reference sequence). The CDR3 spans 13 residues. V lost 4 bases, J lost 6 bases, and 13 bases lay in between. Libraries were prepared by immunoSEQ multiplex PCR; TCRdb keeps only in-frame clonotypes and omits some of them. The sample has around 20,000 clones; around nine tenths are singletons. These data come from a study of monozygotic twins with cystic fibrosis. General study findings and limits: Nucleotide-identical clonotype sharing was significantly higher within monozygotic CF twin pairs than between unrelated CF individuals. Low clonality (median around 0.0096) suggested a mostly naive repertoire. No link emerged between shared CDR3 counts and age, concordance or severity.

Input material: blood. The clonotype comes from a woman in her twenties or thirties with cystic fibrosis. The chain employs TRBV13 and TRBJ2-7; the D gene is possibly TRBD1 (6 bases). CDR3: CASSSQLGGEQYF. DNA for the CDR3: TGTGCCAGCAGCTCCCAACTAGGGGGCGAGCAGTACTTC.